Detailed here is one TCR beta chain. Here immunoSEQ multiplex PCR was the method, and the copy in TCRdb shows in-frame clones only, minus some. Here the sample spans about 43,000 clones, more than 85% being singletons. This record comes from a study of T cells in localized non-small cell lung cancer. The germline V gene encodes CDR1 ENHRY and CDR2 SYGVKD. CDR3 size: 13 residues. The junction had 15 bases not matched to a gene; V was cut back by 10 bases and J by 10 bases. The source is a woman aged 40-69 years with stage II lung adenocarcinoma. This sequence joins TRBV10-3 and TRBJ1-2, with 7 bases that match TRBD1. This material consisted of PBMCs, taken before any cancer treatment. CDR3 in amino acids: CATQSSQGQPYTF. CDR3 nucleotides: TGTGCCACACAATCGTCCCAGGGACAGCCCTACACCTTC.